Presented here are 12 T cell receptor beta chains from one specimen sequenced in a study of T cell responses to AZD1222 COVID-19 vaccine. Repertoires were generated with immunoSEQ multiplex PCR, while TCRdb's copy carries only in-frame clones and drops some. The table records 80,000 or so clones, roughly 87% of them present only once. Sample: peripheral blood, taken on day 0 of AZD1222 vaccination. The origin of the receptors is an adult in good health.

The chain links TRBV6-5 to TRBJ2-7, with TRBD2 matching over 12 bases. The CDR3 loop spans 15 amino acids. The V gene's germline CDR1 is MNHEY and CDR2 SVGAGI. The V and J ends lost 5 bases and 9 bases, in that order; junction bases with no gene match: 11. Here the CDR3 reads CASSNRLAGGPGQYF. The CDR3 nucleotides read TGTGCCAGCAGTAACCGCCTAGCGGGAGGGCCGGGGCAGTACTTC.

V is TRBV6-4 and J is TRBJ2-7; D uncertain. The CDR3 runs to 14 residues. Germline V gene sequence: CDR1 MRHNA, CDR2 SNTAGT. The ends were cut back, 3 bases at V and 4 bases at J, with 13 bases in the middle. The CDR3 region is CASSEMIGPYEQYF. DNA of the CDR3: TGTGCCAGCAGTGAGATGATAGGGCCTTACGAGCAGTACTTC.

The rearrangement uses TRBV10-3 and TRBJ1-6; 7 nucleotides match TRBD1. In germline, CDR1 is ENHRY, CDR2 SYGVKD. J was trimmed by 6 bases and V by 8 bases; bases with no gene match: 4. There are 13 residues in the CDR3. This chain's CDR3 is CAIRQGGNSPLHF. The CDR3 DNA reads TGTGCCATCCGACAGGGAGGTAATTCACCCCTCCACTTT.

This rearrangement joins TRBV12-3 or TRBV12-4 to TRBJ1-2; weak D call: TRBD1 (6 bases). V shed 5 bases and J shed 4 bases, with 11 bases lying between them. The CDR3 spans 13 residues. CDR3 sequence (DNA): TGTGCCAGCAGTGAGGGACATCCCTATGGCTACACCTTC. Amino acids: CASSEGHPYGYTF.

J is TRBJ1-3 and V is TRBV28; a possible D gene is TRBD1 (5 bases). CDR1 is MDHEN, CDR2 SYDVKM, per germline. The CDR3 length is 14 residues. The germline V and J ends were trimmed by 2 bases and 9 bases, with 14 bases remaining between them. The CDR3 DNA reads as TGTGCCAGCAGTTTAGGGCAGGGTTTTGGCACCATATATTTT. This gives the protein CASSLGQGFGTIYF.

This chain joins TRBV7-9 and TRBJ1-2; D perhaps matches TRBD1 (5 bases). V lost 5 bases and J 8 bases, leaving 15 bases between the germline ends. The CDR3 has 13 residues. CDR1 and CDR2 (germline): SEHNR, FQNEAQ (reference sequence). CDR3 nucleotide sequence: TGTGCCAGCAGCGTGACAGCGAGCGAAGGCTACACCTTC. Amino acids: CASSVTASEGYTF. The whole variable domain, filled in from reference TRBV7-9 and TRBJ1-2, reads DTGVSQNPRHKITKRGQNVTFRCDPISEHNRLYWYRQTLGQGPEFLTYFQNEAQLEKSRLLSDRFSAERPKGSFSTLEIQRTEQGDSAMYLCASSVTASEGYTFGSGTRLTVV.

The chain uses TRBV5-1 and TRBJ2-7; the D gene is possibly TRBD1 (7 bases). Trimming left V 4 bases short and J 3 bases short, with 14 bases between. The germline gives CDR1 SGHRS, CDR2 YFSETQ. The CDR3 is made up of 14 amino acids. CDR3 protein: CASSHRQGGYEQYF. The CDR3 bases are TGCGCCAGCAGCCATAGACAGGGAGGCTACGAGCAGTACTTC.

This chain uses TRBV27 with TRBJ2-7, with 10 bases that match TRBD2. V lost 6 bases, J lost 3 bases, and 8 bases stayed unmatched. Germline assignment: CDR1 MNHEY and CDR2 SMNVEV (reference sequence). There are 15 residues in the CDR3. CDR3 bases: TGTGCCAGCAGGGCACCTAGCGGGAGCATCTACGAGCAGTACTTC. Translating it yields CASRAPSGSIYEQYF.

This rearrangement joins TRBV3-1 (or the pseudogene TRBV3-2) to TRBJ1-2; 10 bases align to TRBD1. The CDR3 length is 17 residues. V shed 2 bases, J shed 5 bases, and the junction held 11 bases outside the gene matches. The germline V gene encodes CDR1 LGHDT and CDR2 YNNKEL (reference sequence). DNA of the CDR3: TGTGCCAGCAGCCAATCTGTGACAGGGGGCCGAGGGTATGGCTACACCTTC. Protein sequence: CASSQSVTGGRGYGYTF.

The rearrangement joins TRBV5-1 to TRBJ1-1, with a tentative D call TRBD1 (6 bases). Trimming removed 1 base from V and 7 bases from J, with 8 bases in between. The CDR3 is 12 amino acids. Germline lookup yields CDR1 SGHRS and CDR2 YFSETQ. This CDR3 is CASSLQGIEAFF. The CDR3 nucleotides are TGCGCCAGCAGCTTGCAGGGGATTGAAGCTTTCTTT.

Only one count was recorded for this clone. The CDR3 loop reads CATSRDQREAYEQPQHF. The DNA of the CDR3 is TGTGCCACCAGCAGAGATCAAAGGGAGGCGTACGAACAGCCCCAGCATTTT. The rearrangement links TRBV15 to TRBJ1-5; D is unresolved. The CDR3 sequence is 17 residues long. Germline CDR1 LNHNV, CDR2 YYDKDF (reference sequence). Trimming stripped 0 bases from V and 7 bases from J, with 19 bases between. Full variable domain (rest looked up from reference TRBV15 and TRBJ1-5): DAMVIQNPRYQVTQFGKPVTLSCSQTLNHNVMYWYQQKSSQAPKLLFHYYDKDFNNEADTPDNFQSRRPNTSFCFLDIRSPGLGDTAMYLCATSRDQREAYEQPQHFGDGTRLSIL.

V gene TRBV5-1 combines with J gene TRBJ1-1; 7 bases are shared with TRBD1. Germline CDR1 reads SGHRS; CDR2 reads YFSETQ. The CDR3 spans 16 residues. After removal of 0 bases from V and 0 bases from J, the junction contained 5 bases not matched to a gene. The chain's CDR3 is CASSLVGQSMNTEAFF. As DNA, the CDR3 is TGCGCCAGCAGCTTGGTGGGACAGAGCATGAACACTGAAGCTTTCTTT.